The 6 T cell receptor beta chains in this list originate from one sample, sequenced in a study of T-cell memory formation after mild COVID-19. Each CDR3 protein gets one entry after TCRdb re-called the 5' RACE reads with MiXCR. The sample has around 50,000 distinct CDR3 sequences; 25% to 30% are singletons. The sequenced sample consisted of PBMCs or a T cell subset sorted from them (not recorded which). The receptor set was obtained from a man younger than 35 who had mild COVID-19 (a few samples of this study predate the infection). Cell type and time point are not known.

This clonotype has at least ten counts. This chain joins TRBV20-1 and TRBJ2-4, with D maybe TRBD1 (6 bases). The CDR3 covers 14 residues. The V end was cut by 0 bases, the J end by 4 bases, with 10 bases between. In germline, CDR1 is DFQATT, CDR2 SNEGSKA (reference sequence). This chain's CDR3 is CSARDSGQKNIQYF. The CDR3 nucleotides read TGCAGTGCTAGAGATAGTGGACAGAAAAACATTCAGTACTTC.

The chain has TRBV5-6 and TRBJ1-4; TRBD1 matches 10 bases. Germline trimming cut 3 bases from V and 6 bases from J; bases unmatched to any gene: 5. The germline gives CDR1 SGHDT, CDR2 YYEEEE. The CDR3 extends over 15 amino acids. In DNA, the CDR3 is TGTGCCAGCAGCTCTGACAGGGGGCCGGATGAAAAACTGTTTTTT. Amino acids: CASSSDRGPDEKLFF. Full variable domain (rest looked up from reference TRBV5-6 and TRBJ1-4): DAGVTQSPTHLIKTRGQQVTLRCSPKSGHDTVSWYQQALGQGPQFIFQYYEEEERQRGNFPDRFSGHQFPNYSSELNVNALLLGDSALYLCASSSDRGPDEKLFFGSGTQLSVL.

The chain carries TRBV10-3 and TRBJ2-6; D perhaps matches TRBD1 (5 bases). The V and J ends lost 2 bases and 2 bases respectively, with 16 bases between them. The germline V gene has CDR1 ENHRY and CDR2 SYGVKD. There are 18 residues in the CDR3. Here the CDR3 DNA reads TGTGCCATCAGTGAGAAGGGGCCATTGACAGCTGGGGCCAACGTCCTGACTTTC. Protein: CAISEKGPLTAGANVLTF.

This chain joins TRBV7-2 and TRBJ2-3; D is ambiguous. Germline V lookup: CDR1 SGHTA, CDR2 FQGNSA. The CDR3 totals 11 residues. With 8 bases removed from V and 5 bases from J, the gap between germline ends came to 8 bases. CDR3 bases: TGTGCCAGCCCAATCGGAGATACGCAGTATTTT. Its protein is CASPIGDTQYF.

The table lists this clonotype with a few counts. V gene TRBV5-1 combines with J gene TRBJ2-7; 10 bases line up with TRBD2. Germline trimming cut 6 bases from V and 4 bases from J; bases unmatched to any gene: 10. Germline lookup yields CDR1 SGHRS and CDR2 YFSETQ. The CDR3 consists of 15 residues. The CDR3 DNA is TGCGCCAGCACCTGGTGGAGCGGGGGGGATTACGAGCAGTACTTC. This translates into CASTWWSGGDYEQYF.

The chain uses TRBV12-3 or TRBV12-4 and TRBJ2-3; D possibly corresponds to TRBD2 (5 bases). Trimming removed 4 bases from V and 6 bases from J, with 8 bases in between. The CDR3 runs 12 residues. CDR3 nucleotides: TGTGCCAGCAGTTCGCCGGGGGATACGCAGTATTTT. Encoded protein: CASSSPGDTQYF.